Detailed here is one T cell receptor beta chain. Its antigen is unidentified. Relative to the germline gene, one junction end is altered; a read error may explain this. Patients sequenced had flow cytometry evidence of CD8+CD57+ cell expansion. The enrolled patients all had severe acquired aplastic anemia. The sample is drawn from a study of CD8+CD57+ T cells in acquired aplastic anemia. Background on the study: Sorted CD4+ and CD8+ cells yielded roughly 3.4 ug of DNA on average. Broader study findings: Controls and patients did not differ significantly in CD8+ Simpson's diversity. Patients had twenty-nine CD8+ CDR3 sequences in common with controls (the shared set).

The CDR3 runs to 16 residues. CDR1 and CDR2 from the germline V gene are ENHRY and SYGVKD. TCR beta VDJ and CDR3 were profiled, and genomic DNA was the template. TCRdb redid the calling of the reads with MiXCR, one entry per CDR3 protein. The data contain some 160,000 distinct CDR3 sequences, 45% to 55% of them singletons. The sequenced material came from sorted CD4+, CD8+, or CD8+CD57+ T cells (not recorded which) from PBMCs. This chain links TRBV10-3 with TRBJ1-5; D not resolved. The clonotype was recovered from a human donor with aplastic anemia. The CDR3 nucleotides read TGTGCCAGCAGTTTCCCCCTCGGGTATAGCAATAAGCCCCAGCATTTT. As protein: CASSFPLGYSNKPQHF.